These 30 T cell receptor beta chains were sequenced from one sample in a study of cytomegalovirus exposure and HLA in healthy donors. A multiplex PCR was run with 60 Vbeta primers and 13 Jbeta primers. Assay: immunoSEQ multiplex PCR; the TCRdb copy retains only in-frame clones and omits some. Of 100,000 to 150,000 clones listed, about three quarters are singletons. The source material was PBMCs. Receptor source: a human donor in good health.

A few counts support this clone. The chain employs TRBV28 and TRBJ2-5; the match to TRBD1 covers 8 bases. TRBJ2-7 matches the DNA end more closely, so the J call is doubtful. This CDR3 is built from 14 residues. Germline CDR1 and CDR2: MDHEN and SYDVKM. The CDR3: CASSFQGATYEQYF. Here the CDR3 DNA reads TGTGCCAGCAGTTTTCAGGGGGCCACCTACGAGCAGTACTTC.

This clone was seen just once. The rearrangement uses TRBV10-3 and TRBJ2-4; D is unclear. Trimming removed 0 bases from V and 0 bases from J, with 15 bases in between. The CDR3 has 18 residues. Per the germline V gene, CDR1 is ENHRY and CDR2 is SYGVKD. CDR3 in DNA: TGTGCCATCAGTGAGTCGATCCCCTCCATACTAGCCAAAAACATTCAGTACTTC. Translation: CAISESIPSILAKNIQYF.

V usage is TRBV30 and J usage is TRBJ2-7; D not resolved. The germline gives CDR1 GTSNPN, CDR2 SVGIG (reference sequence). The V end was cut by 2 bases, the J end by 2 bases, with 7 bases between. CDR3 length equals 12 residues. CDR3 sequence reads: CAWSLTPYEQYF. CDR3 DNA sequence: TGTGCCTGGAGTTTAACACCCTACGAGCAGTACTTC.

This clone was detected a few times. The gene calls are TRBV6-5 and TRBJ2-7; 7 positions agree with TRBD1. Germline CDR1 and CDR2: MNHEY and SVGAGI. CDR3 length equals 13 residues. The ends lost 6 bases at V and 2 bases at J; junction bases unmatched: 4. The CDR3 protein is CASRSTGTYEQYF. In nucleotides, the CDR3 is TGTGCCAGCAGGTCGACAGGGACCTACGAGCAGTACTTC.

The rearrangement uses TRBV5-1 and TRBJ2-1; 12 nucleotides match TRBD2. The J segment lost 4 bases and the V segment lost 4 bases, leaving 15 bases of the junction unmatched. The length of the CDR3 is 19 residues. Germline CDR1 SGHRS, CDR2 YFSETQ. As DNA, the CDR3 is TGCGCCAGCAGCCACTTCCGAGGGCTAGCGGGGGGGCTATACAATGAGCAGTTCTTC. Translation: CASSHFRGLAGGLYNEQFF.

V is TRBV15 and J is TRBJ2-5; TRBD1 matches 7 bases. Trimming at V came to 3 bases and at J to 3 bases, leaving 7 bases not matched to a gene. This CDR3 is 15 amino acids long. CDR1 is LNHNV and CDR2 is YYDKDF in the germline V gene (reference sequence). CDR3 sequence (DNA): TGTGCCACCAGCAGTCCTAGGGGGCTAAAAGAGACCCAGTACTTC. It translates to CATSSPRGLKETQYF.

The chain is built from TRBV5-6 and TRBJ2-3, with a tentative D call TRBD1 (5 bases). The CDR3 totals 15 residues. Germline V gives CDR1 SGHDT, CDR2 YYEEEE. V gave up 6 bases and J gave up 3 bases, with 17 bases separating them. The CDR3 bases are TGTGCCAGCACCAGATACAGGCTCGGGACAGATACGCAGTATTTT. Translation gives CASTRYRLGTDTQYF.

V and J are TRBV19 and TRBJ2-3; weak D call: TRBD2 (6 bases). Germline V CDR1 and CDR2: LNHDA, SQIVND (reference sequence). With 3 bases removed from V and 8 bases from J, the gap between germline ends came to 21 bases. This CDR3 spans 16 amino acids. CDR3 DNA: TGTGCCAGTAGTATGGGGAACAGGAGGGAGAAAGTTACGCAGTATTTT. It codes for CASSMGNRREKVTQYF. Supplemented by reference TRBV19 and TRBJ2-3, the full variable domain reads DGGITQSPKYLFRKEGQNVTLSCEQNLNHDAMYWYRQDPGQGLRLIYYSQIVNDFQKGDIAEGYSVSREKKESFPLTVTSAQKNPTAFYLCASSMGNRREKVTQYFGPGTRLTVL.

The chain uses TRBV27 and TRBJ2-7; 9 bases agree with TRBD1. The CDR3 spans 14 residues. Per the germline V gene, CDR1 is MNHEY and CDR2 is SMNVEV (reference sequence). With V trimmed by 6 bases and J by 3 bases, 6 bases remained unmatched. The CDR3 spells CASRLQGAYYEQYF. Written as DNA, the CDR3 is TGTGCCAGCAGATTACAGGGGGCCTACTACGAGCAGTACTTC.

CDR3 sequence reads: CASTRARVFNGGELFF. Written as DNA, the CDR3 is TGTGCCAGCACTAGGGCCAGGGTGTTTAATGGCGGGGAGCTGTTTTTT. The J gene is TRBJ2-2, the V gene TRBV5-8, with D maybe TRBD1 (5 bases). The length of the CDR3 is 16 residues. The V gene lost 6 bases and the J gene lost 7 bases, with 22 bases spanning the gap. Germline V gene sequence: CDR1 SGHTS, CDR2 YDEGEE.

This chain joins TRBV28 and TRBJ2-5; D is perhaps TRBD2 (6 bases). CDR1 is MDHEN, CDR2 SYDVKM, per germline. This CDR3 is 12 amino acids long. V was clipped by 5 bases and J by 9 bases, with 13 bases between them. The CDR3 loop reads CASSLTWGAQYF. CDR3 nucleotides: TGTGCCAGCAGTCTCACATGGGGGGCCCAGTACTTC.

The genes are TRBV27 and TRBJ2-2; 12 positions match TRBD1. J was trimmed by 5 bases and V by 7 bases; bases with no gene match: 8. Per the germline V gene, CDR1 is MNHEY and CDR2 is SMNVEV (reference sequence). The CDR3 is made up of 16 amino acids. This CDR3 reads CASTVGTGGRTGELFF. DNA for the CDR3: TGTGCCAGCACCGTTGGGACAGGGGGCAGGACCGGGGAGCTGTTTTTT.

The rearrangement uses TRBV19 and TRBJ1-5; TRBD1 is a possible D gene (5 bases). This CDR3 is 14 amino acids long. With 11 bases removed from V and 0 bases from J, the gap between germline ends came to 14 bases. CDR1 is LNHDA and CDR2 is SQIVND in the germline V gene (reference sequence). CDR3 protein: CAVPEGDSNQPQHF. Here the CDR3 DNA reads TGTGCCGTCCCGGAAGGGGATAGCAATCAGCCCCAGCATTTT.

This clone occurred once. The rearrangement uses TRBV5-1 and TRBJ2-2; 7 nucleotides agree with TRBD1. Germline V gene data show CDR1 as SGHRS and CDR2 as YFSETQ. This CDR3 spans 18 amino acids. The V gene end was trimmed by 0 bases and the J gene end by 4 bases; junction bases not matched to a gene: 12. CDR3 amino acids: CASSLVREGAISTGELFF. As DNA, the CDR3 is TGCGCCAGCAGCTTGGTGAGAGAGGGGGCGATTAGCACCGGGGAGCTGTTTTTT.

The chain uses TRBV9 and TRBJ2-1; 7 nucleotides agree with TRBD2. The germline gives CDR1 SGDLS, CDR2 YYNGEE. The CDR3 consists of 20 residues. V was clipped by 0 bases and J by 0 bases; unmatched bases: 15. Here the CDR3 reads CASSVAGLVGVSSSYNEQFF. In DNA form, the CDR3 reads TGTGCCAGCAGCGTAGCCGGACTAGTCGGTGTGTCCTCCTCCTACAATGAGCAGTTCTTC. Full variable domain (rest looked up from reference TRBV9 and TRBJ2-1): DSGVTQTPKHLITATGQRVTLRCSPRSGDLSVYWYQQSLDQGLQFLIQYYNGEERAKGNILERFSAQQFPDLHSELNLSSLELGDSALYFCASSVAGLVGVSSSYNEQFFGPGTRLTVL.

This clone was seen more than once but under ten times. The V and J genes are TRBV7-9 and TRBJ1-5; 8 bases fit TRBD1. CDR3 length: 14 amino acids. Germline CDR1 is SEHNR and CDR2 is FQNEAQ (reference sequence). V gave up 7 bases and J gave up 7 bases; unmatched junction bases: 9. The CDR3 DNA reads TGTGCCAGCACCCAAGGACAGGGCGAGCAGCCCCAGCATTTT. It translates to CASTQGQGEQPQHF.

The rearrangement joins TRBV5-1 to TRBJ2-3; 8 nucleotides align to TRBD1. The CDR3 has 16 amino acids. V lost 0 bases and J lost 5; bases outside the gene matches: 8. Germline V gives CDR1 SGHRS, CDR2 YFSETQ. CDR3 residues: CASSLAPPGGEDTQYF. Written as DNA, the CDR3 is TGCGCCAGCAGCTTGGCGCCGCCAGGGGGCGAAGATACGCAGTATTTT.

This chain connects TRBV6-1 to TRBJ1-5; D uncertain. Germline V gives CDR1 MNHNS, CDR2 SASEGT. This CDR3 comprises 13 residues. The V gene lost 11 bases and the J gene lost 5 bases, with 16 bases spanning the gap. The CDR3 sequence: CAAARLIDQPQHF. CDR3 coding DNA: TGTGCCGCAGCTCGACTTATTGATCAGCCCCAGCATTTT.

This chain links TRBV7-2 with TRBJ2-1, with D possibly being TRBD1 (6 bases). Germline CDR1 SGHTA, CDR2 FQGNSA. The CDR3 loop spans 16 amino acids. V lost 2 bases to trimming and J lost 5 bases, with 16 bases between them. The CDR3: CASSLWGRGGDNEQFF. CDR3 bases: TGTGCCAGCAGCTTATGGGGCCGAGGGGGAGACAATGAGCAGTTCTTC.

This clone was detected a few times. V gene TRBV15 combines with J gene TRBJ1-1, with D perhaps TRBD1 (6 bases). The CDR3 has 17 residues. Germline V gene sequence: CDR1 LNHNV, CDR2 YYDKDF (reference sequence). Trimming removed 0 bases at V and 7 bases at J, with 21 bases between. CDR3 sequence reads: CATSRDRPRTAPYEAFF. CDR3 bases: TGTGCCACCAGCAGAGATCGACCCCGGACAGCGCCATATGAAGCTTTCTTT.

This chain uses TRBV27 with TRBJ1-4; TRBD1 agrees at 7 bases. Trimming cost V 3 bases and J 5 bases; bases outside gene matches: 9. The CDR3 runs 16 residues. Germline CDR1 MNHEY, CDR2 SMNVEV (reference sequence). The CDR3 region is CASSFVSSRGNEKLFF. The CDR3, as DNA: TGTGCCAGCAGTTTTGTCTCTAGCAGGGGGAATGAAAAACTGTTTTTT.

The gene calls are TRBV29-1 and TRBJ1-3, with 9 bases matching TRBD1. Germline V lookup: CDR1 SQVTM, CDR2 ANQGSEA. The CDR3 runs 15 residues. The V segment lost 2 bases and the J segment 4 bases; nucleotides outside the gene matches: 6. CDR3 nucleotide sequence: TGCAGCGTTGAATCGGGACAGGGTACCGGAAACACCATATATTTT. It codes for CSVESGQGTGNTIYF.

This CDR3 reads CASSATSGGPGQETQYF. CDR3 nucleotide sequence: TGTGCCAGCAGCGCGACTAGCGGGGGGCCAGGGCAAGAGACCCAGTACTTC. The genes are TRBV7-9 and TRBJ2-5; TRBD2 agrees at 13 bases. The CDR3 runs 17 residues. CDR1 SEHNR and CDR2 FQNEAQ come from the germline V gene (reference sequence). Germline trimming cut 5 bases from V and 2 bases from J; bases unmatched to any gene: 8.

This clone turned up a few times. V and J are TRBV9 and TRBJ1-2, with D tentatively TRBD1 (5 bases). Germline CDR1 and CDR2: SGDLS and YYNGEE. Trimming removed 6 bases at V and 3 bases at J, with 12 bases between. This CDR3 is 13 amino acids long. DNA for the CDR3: TGTGCCAGCACCCCGACAGAAGACTATGGCTACACCTTC. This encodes CASTPTEDYGYTF.

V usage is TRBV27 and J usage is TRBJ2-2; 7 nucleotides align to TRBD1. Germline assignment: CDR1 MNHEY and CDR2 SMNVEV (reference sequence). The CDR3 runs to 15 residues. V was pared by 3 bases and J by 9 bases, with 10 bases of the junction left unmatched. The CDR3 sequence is CASSLSGGLAWELFF. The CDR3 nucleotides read TGTGCCAGCAGTTTGTCAGGGGGTCTCGCGTGGGAGCTGTTTTTT.

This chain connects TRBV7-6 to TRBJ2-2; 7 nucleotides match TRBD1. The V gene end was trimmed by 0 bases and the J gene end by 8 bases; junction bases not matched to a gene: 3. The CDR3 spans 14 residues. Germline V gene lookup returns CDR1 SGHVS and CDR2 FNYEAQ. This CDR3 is CASSLAGGEGELFF. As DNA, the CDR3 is TGTGCCAGCAGCTTAGCAGGGGGCGAGGGGGAGCTGTTTTTT.

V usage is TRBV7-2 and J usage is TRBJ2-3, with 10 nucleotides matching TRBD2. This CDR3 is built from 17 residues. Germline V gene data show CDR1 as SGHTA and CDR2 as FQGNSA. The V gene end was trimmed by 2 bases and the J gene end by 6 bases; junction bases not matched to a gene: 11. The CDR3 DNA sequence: TGTGCCAGCAGCTTATCCGTTTGGTCAGCGGGAGGGGATACGCAGTATTTT. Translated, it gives CASSLSVWSAGGDTQYF.

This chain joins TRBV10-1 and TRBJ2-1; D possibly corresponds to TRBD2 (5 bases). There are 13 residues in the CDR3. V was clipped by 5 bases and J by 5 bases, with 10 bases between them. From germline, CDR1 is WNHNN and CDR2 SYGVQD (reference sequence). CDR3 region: CASSRAGNNEQFF. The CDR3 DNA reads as TGCGCCAGCAGTCGCGCGGGTAACAATGAGCAGTTCTTC.

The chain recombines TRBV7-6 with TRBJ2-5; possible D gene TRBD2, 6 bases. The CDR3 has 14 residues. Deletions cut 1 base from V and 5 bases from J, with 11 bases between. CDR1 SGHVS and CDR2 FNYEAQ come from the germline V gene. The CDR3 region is CASSLGGGAETQYF. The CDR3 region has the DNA TGTGCCAGCAGCTTAGGGGGAGGAGCGGAGACCCAGTACTTC.

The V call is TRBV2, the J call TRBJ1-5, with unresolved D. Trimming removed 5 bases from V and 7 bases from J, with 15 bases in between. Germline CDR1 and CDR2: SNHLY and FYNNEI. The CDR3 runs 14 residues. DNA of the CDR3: TGTGCCAGCAGTCTAGGACTAGAAGGCCAGCCCCAGCATTTT. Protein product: CASSLGLEGQPQHF.